These 30 T cell receptor beta chains originate from one sample sequenced in a study of T cells in Graves' hyperthyroidism and ophthalmopathy (dated by TCRdb to between 2019 and 2020). Libraries were built with multiplex PCR. The listed sequencing device is Illumina HiSeq 2000. TCR beta CDR3 regions were amplified from RNA transcripts. For the first round of RT-PCR on the TCR CDR3, the HTBI primer set was used together with the Qiagen OneStep RT-PCR kit. The public reads were quality trimmed at Q25 with fastp and then assembled into clones with MiXCR by TCRdb, keeping productive beta chains. Identical CDR3 proteins give one entry, which carries the most common genes and DNA. This sample holds some 550,000 distinct CDR3 sequences; roughly 15% were observed only once. Of the sample, less than 3.5% falls within the top ten clones. Sequenced: blood. These receptors originate from a woman in her thirties or forties with Graves' ophthalmopathy.

Turning to this clonotype: A much larger clone differs from this one at a single base, so this may be a read error. The chain uses TRBV11-2 and TRBJ1-3; D might be TRBD1 (5 bases). This CDR3 is 15 amino acids long. Germline V gives CDR1 SGHAT, CDR2 FQNNGV. The V and J ends lost 4 bases and 11 bases respectively, with 21 bases between them. The CDR3 region is CASSSETGTGLSIYF. DNA of the CDR3: TGTGCCAGCAGCTCCGAGACGGGGACGGGTCTCTCCATATATTTT. The whole variable domain, remainder taken from reference TRBV11-2 and TRBJ1-3, is EAGVAQSPRYKIIEKRQSVAFWCNPISGHATLYWYQQILGQGPKLLIQFQNNGVVDDSQLPKDRFSAERLKGVDSTLKIQPAKLEDSAVYLCASSSETGTGLSIYFGEGSWLTVV.

The chain carries TRBV20-1 and TRBJ1-3; 7 bases align to TRBD1. CDR3 length: 13 residues. Germline V gene lookup returns CDR1 DFQATT and CDR2 SNEGSKA (reference sequence). V trimming: 5 bases; J trimming: 3 bases; junction bases outside the gene matches: 4. As DNA, the CDR3 is TGCAGTGCTTACAGGGGCGGTGGAAACACCATATATTTT. Encoded protein: CSAYRGGGNTIYF.

This clonotype was counted a few times. V usage is TRBV11-3 and J usage is TRBJ2-3; D is unclear. Trimming took off 2 bases at V and 2 bases at J, with 5 bases between the two ends. CDR3 length: 13 residues. CDR1 SGHNT and CDR2 YENEEA come from the germline V gene. The chain's CDR3 is CASSLHYTDTQYF. In nucleotides, the CDR3 is TGTGCCAGCAGCTTACATTACACAGATACGCAGTATTTT.

This clonotype has a count of ten or more. The rearrangement uses TRBV14 and TRBJ1-3; no definite D call. CDR1 is SGHDN and CDR2 is FVKESK in the germline V gene. Trimming removed 0 bases from V and 2 bases from J, with 5 bases in between. The CDR3 has 14 residues. The CDR3 is CASSQDLTGNTIYF. The CDR3 DNA reads TGTGCCAGCAGCCAAGATCTAACTGGAAACACCATATATTTT.

To note about this clonotype: This may stem from a read error, because a much larger clone lies one nucleotide away. V usage is TRBV7-2 and J usage is TRBJ2-2, with D possibly being TRBD1 or TRBD2 (5 bases each). Germline values: CDR1 SGHTA, CDR2 FQGNSA. The CDR3 length is 16 residues. The CDR3 region is CACSLRGPIGGGELFF. Here the CDR3 DNA reads TGTGCCTGCAGCTTAAGGGGACCCATAGGTGGCGGGGAGCTGTTTTTT.

This clonotype has a count of ten or more. Written as DNA, the CDR3 is TGTGCCAGCAGCTTAGCGAGGACAGGGGGAGGAGGAAACATTCAGTACTTC. It encodes CASSLARTGGGGNIQYF. The J gene is TRBJ2-4, the V gene TRBV7-9; 10 nucleotides align to TRBD1. V was pared by 0 bases and J by 6 bases, with 8 bases of the junction left unmatched. The germline gives CDR1 SEHNR, CDR2 FQNEAQ (reference sequence). The length of the CDR3 is 17 residues.

This clonotype was detected a few times. The chain carries TRBV5-1 and TRBJ1-6; D not resolved. The germline V and J ends were trimmed by 5 bases and 8 bases, with 17 bases remaining between them. The CDR3 loop spans 15 amino acids. Per germline, CDR1 SGHRS and CDR2 YFSETQ. The CDR3, as DNA: TGCGCCAGCAGTTCCGGCGGAGGGCCCGATTCACCCCTCCACTTT. As protein: CASSSGGGPDSPLHF.

This clonotype came up a few times. This chain uses TRBV2 with TRBJ1-4; TRBD1 matches at 8 bases. The CDR3 loop spans 15 amino acids. CDR1 and CDR2 from the germline V gene are SNHLY and FYNNEI. Unmatched junction bases numbered 3, after V lost 4 bases and J lost 2 bases. The CDR3 reads CASSGRTGTNEKLFF. The CDR3 nucleotides are TGTGCCAGCAGTGGAAGGACAGGGACTAATGAAAAACTGTTTTTT.

J is TRBJ2-3 and V is TRBV7-9, with D hard to call. The CDR3 runs 13 residues. Trimming stripped 5 bases from V and 5 bases from J, with 11 bases between. CDR1 and CDR2 from the germline V gene are SEHNR and FQNEAQ (reference sequence). The chain's CDR3 is CASSVNLVDTQYF. The CDR3 DNA reads TGTGCCAGCAGCGTCAACTTGGTAGATACGCAGTATTTT.

This clonotype appeared many times. The chain joins TRBV20-1 to TRBJ2-1; 9 nucleotides align to TRBD2. The CDR3 is 15 residues long. Germline V gene data show CDR1 as DFQATT and CDR2 as SNEGSKA (reference sequence). V dropped 4 bases and J dropped 4; count of bases not matched to a gene: 8. The CDR3 DNA sequence: TGCAGTGCTACTCCTACTAGCGGGCGTTACAATGAGCAGTTCTTC. It encodes CSATPTSGRYNEQFF.

This clonotype has at least ten counts. The chain employs TRBV28 and TRBJ2-5, with 7 bases fitting TRBD2. Unmatched junction bases numbered 9, after V lost 7 bases and J lost 4 bases. The CDR3 contains 14 residues. CDR1 is MDHEN and CDR2 is SYDVKM in the germline V gene. The CDR3 protein is CASTPRDYSETQYF. Written as DNA, the CDR3 is TGTGCCAGCACACCTCGGGACTACTCAGAGACCCAGTACTTC.

This clonotype was recorded many times. The chain employs TRBV5-1 and TRBJ1-5, with 8 bases aligning to TRBD1. The CDR3 contains 16 residues. With V trimmed by 2 bases and J by 4 bases, 8 bases remained unmatched. From germline, CDR1 is SGHRS and CDR2 YFSETQ. In DNA form, the CDR3 reads TGCGCCAGCAGCTTCGACACGGACAGGGAGAATCAGCCCCAGCATTTT. Residues: CASSFDTDRENQPQHF.

This chain links TRBV19 with TRBJ1-2, with TRBD1 matching over 12 bases. Per germline, CDR1 LNHDA and CDR2 SQIVND (reference sequence). After removal of 5 bases from V and 8 bases from J, the junction contained 12 bases not matched to a gene. The CDR3 covers 16 residues. In nucleotides, the CDR3 is TGTGCCAGTAGTGCCCTCCCGGGACAGGGGGCGAGGGGCTACACCTTC. It encodes CASSALPGQGARGYTF.

The rearrangement uses TRBV19 and TRBJ2-1, with TRBD2 identical over 8 bases. This CDR3 has 17 residues. V trimming: 6 bases; J trimming: 7 bases; junction bases outside the gene matches: 17. The germline V gene encodes CDR1 LNHDA and CDR2 SQIVND (reference sequence). As DNA, the CDR3 is TGTGCCAGTAGCCTAACTGCCCGGGGGGGGCGAGAAAATGAGCAGTTCTTC. The encoded protein is CASSLTARGGRENEQFF.

In its sample, this clonotype was seen many times. This chain links TRBV20-1 with TRBJ2-4; 8 bases line up with TRBD1. This CDR3 contains 12 residues. Trimming at V came to 5 bases and at J to 7 bases, leaving 4 bases not matched to a gene. In germline, CDR1 is DFQATT, CDR2 SNEGSKA (reference sequence). CDR3 protein: CSAAQGANIQYF. In DNA, the CDR3 is TGCAGTGCTGCCCAGGGGGCGAACATTCAGTACTTC.

There are many counts of this clonotype. V and J are TRBV20-1 and TRBJ1-1; D is possibly TRBD1 (5 bases). Germline V gene lookup returns CDR1 DFQATT and CDR2 SNEGSKA (reference sequence). The CDR3 spans 12 residues. The germline V and J ends were trimmed by 8 bases and 1 base, with 11 bases remaining between them. The CDR3 protein is CSTLRGNTEAFF. The CDR3 region has the DNA TGCAGTACCTTGAGGGGGAACACTGAAGCTTTCTTT.

This clonotype showed up many times. J is TRBJ1-1 and V is TRBV20-1, with D maybe TRBD1 (6 bases). Trimming pared 3 bases from V and 8 bases from J, leaving 19 bases between. The CDR3 totals 14 residues. Germline CDR1 is DFQATT and CDR2 is SNEGSKA (reference sequence). Here the CDR3 reads CSASVNPSGAEAFF. CDR3 nucleotides: TGCAGTGCTAGCGTTAATCCTTCGGGGGCCGAAGCTTTCTTT.

J is TRBJ1-5 and V is TRBV6-1; the D is unclear. CDR1 and CDR2 from the germline V gene are MNHNS and SASEGT. CDR3 size: 15 residues. The germline V and J ends were trimmed by 5 bases and 7 bases, with 18 bases remaining between them. CDR3 bases: TGTGCCAGCAGTCTGGTTAAGAGAGGAGGGCAGCCCCAGCATTTT. This translates into CASSLVKRGGQPQHF.

About this clonotype itself: One end of the junction fails to match germline, which may point to a read error. The rearrangement uses TRBV4-1 and TRBJ1-1; D perhaps matches TRBD1 (5 bases). Looked up from germline, CDR1 is MGHRA and CDR2 is YSYEKL. The CDR3 runs 17 residues. This CDR3 is CASSQEGQGLGNTEAFF. The CDR3, as DNA: TGTGCCAGCAGCCAAGAAGGCCAGGGCCTCGGGAACACTGAAGCTTTCTTT.

The table lists this clonotype with many counts. The chain uses TRBV28 and TRBJ2-5; D not resolved. Germline V gene data show CDR1 as MDHEN and CDR2 as SYDVKM. The CDR3 length is 11 residues. V was shortened by 4 bases and J by 8 bases, with 8 bases between the two germline ends. In DNA form, the CDR3 reads TGTGCCAGCAGTTCCTATGGTACCCAGTACTTC. This encodes CASSSYGTQYF.

The genes are TRBV28 and TRBJ1-2, with D possibly being TRBD1 (6 bases). This CDR3 has 15 amino acids. Trimming left V 7 bases short and J 3 bases short, with 18 bases between. CDR1 MDHEN and CDR2 SYDVKM come from the germline V gene. The CDR3 sequence: CASNSLGGQDYGYTF. The CDR3 DNA reads as TGTGCCAGCAATAGCCTGGGGGGGCAGGACTATGGCTACACCTTC.

Details on this clonotype: An end of the junction does not agree with germline; a read error may underlie this. V is TRBV2 and J is TRBJ2-7, with D possibly being TRBD1 (6 bases). CDR1 is SNHLY and CDR2 is FYNNEI in the germline V gene. CDR3 size: 13 residues. This CDR3 reads CVSSDNRVLGQYF. The CDR3 coding sequence is TGTGTCAGCAGTGATAACAGGGTTCTAGGGCAGTACTTC.

This clonotype was detected ten times or more. The CDR3 DNA sequence: TGTGCCAGCAGCCTCTCCCATTTTGAGCAGTTCTTC. Residues: CASSLSHFEQFF. The chain recombines TRBV2 with TRBJ2-1; D unclear. V was pared by 6 bases and J by 9 bases, with 12 bases between. Germline assignment: CDR1 SNHLY and CDR2 FYNNEI. The CDR3 runs to 12 residues.

The rearrangement uses TRBV29-1 and TRBJ1-2; D is uncertain. Per the germline V gene, CDR1 is SQVTM and CDR2 is ANQGSEA. This CDR3 comprises 14 residues. Deletions cut 0 bases from V and 2 bases from J, with 10 bases between. The CDR3 sequence: CSVEDLTENYGYTF. For the CDR3, the DNA is TGCAGCGTTGAAGACCTGACCGAGAACTATGGCTACACCTTC.

The chain employs TRBV13 and TRBJ2-5, with TRBD1 matching 7 bases. The V and J ends lost 3 bases and 10 bases, in that order; junction bases with no gene match: 8. This CDR3 is built from 13 residues. Germline values: CDR1 PRHDT, CDR2 FYEKMQ (reference sequence). DNA of the CDR3: TGTGCCAGCAGCTTGAGAGGGGGCGCGGGCCAGTACTTC. Its translation is CASSLRGGAGQYF.

This clonotype was observed many times. V and J are TRBV7-2 and TRBJ2-3; D is uncertain. The V end lost 5 bases, the J end lost 1 base, and 10 bases lay between the germline ends. The CDR3 extends over 14 amino acids. Germline values: CDR1 SGHTA, CDR2 FQGNSA. The CDR3 region has the DNA TGTGCCAGCAGCCACCCTGGGGGCACAGATACGCAGTATTTT. It translates to CASSHPGGTDTQYF.

The rearrangement uses TRBV4-2 and TRBJ2-2, with TRBD1 as a possible D gene (8 bases). The CDR3 has 17 residues. The V end was cut by 4 bases, the J end by 0 bases, with 15 bases between. Germline V gene lookup returns CDR1 LGHNA and CDR2 YNFKEQ. CDR3 in DNA: TGTGCCAGCAGCCTTGGGGGGGGACAGGCGAACACCGGGGAGCTGTTTTTT. Translated, it gives CASSLGGGQANTGELFF.

This clonotype was found a few times. The CDR3 sequence: CASSPKGAPDNEQFF. The DNA of the CDR3 is TGTGCCAGCTCACCTAAGGGGGCCCCTGACAATGAGCAGTTCTTC. The chain has TRBV18 and TRBJ2-1, with 7 bases matching TRBD1. In germline, CDR1 is KGHSH, CDR2 LQKENI. The CDR3 totals 15 residues. V lost 3 bases and J lost 5; bases outside the gene matches: 7.

In this sample, this clonotype turned up once. One base away lies a much larger clone, so this may be a sequencing read error. The chain carries TRBV10-3 and TRBJ2-1; 11 bases line up with TRBD2. Unmatched junction bases numbered 14, after V lost 11 bases and J lost 8 bases. The CDR3 has 15 residues. The V gene's germline CDR1 is ENHRY and CDR2 SYGVKD. The CDR3 loop reads CAATSGRLSVYEQFF. The CDR3 region has the DNA TGTGCCGCCACTAGCGGGAGATTAAGTGTCTATGAGCAGTTCTTC.

This clonotype has more than one count but fewer than ten. The J gene is TRBJ2-1, the V gene TRBV11-2; 7 bases agree with TRBD2. The CDR3 extends over 16 amino acids. V lost 5 bases to trimming and J lost 4 bases; unmatched junction nucleotides: 11. Germline V gene sequence: CDR1 SGHAT, CDR2 FQNNGV. CDR3 sequence: CASSPGGGFSYNEQFF. CDR3 bases: TGTGCCAGCAGCCCGGGGGGTGGGTTCAGTTACAATGAGCAGTTCTTC.